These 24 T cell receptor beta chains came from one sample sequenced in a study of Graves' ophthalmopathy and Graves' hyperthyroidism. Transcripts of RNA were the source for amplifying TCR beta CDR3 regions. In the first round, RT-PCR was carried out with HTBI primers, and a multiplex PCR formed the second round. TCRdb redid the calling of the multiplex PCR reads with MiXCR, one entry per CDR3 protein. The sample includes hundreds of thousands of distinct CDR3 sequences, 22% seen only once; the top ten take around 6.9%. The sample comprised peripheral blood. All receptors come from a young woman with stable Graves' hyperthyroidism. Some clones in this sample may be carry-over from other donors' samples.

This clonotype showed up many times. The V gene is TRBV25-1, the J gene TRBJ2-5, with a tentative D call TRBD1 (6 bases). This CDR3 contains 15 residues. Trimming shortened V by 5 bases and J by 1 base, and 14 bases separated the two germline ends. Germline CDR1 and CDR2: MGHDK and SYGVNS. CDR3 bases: TGTGCCAGCAGTAAATGGGGGCAGGGCCAAGAGACCCAGTACTTC. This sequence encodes CASSKWGQGQETQYF.

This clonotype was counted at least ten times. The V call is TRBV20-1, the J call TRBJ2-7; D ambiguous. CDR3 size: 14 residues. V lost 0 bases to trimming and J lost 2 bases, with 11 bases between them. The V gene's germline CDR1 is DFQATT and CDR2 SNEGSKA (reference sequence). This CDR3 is CSARDLAGTYEQYF. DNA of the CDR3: TGCAGTGCTAGAGATTTGGCAGGTACCTACGAGCAGTACTTC.

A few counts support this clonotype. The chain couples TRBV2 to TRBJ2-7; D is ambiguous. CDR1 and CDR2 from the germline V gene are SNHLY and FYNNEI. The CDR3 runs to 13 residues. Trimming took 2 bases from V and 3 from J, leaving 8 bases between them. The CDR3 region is CASSESFLYEQYF. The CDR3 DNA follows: TGTGCCAGCAGTGAATCATTTCTCTACGAGCAGTACTTC.

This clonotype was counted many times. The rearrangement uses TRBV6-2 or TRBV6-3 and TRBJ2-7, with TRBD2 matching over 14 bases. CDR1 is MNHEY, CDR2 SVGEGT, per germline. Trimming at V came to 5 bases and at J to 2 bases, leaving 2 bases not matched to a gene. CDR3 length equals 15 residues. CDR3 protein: CASSRTSGRTYEQYF. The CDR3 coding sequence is TGTGCCAGCAGTCGGACTAGCGGGAGGACCTACGAGCAGTACTTC.

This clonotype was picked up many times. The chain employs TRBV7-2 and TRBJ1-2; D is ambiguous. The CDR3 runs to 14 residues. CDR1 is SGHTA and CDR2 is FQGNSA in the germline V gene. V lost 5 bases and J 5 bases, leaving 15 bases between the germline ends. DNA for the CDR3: TGTGCCAGCAGCCTCCCCCACACCTGGTATGGCTACACCTTC. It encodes CASSLPHTWYGYTF.

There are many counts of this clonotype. The CDR3 region is CASSLEAVGELFF. The CDR3 DNA reads as TGTGCCAGCAGCTTAGAGGCAGTTGGGGAGCTGTTTTTT. V is TRBV11-2 and J is TRBJ2-2; D not resolved. Germline loops: CDR1 SGHAT, CDR2 FQNNGV. Trimming stripped 0 bases from V and 8 bases from J, with 7 bases between. The CDR3 loop spans 13 amino acids.

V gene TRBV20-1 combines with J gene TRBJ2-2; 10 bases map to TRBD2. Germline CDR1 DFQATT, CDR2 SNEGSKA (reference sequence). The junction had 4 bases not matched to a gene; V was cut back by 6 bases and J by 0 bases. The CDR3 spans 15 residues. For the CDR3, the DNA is TGCAGTGCGTTACTAGCGGGAACGAACACCGGGGAGCTGTTTTTT. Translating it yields CSALLAGTNTGELFF.

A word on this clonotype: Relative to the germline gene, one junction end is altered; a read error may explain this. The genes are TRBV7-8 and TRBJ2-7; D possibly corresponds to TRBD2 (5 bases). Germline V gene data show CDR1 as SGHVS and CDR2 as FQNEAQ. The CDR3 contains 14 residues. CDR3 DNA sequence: TGTGCCAGCAGCTTAGGACGAGCGGCCTACGATCAGTACTTC. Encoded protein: CASSLGRAAYDQYF.

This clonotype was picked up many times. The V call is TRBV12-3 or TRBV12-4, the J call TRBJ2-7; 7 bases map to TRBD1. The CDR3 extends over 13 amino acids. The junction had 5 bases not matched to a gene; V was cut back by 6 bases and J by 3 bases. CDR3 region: CASRSGTVYEQYF. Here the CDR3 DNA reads TGTGCCAGCAGATCCGGGACAGTCTACGAGCAGTACTTC.

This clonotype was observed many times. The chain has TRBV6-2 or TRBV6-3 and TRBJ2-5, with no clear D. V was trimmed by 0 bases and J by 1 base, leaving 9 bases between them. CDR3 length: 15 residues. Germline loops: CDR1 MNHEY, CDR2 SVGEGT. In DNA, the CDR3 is TGTGCCAGCAGTTACTCGAGACGGATCCAAGAGACCCAGTACTTC. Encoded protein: CASSYSRRIQETQYF.

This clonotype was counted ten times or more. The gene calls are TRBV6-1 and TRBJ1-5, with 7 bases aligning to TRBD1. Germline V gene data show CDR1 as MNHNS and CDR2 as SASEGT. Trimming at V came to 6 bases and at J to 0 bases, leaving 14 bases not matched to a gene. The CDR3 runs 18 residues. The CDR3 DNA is TGTGCCAGCAGGAACTCCGACAGGGAGGGGTATAGCAATCAGCCCCAGCATTTT. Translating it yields CASRNSDREGYSNQPQHF.

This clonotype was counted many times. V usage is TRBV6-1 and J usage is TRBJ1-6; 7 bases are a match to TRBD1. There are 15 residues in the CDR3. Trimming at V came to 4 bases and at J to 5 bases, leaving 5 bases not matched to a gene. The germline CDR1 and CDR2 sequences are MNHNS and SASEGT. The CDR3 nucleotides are TGTGCCAGCAGTGCGACGACAGGGAATAATTCACCCCTCCACTTT. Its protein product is CASSATTGNNSPLHF.

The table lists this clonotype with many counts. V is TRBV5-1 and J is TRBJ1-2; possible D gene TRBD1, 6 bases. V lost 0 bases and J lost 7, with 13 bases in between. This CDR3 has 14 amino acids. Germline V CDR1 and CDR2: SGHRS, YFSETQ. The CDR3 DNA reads TGCGCCAGCAGCTTGGGACAGGCTATGCGTGGCTACACCTTC. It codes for CASSLGQAMRGYTF.

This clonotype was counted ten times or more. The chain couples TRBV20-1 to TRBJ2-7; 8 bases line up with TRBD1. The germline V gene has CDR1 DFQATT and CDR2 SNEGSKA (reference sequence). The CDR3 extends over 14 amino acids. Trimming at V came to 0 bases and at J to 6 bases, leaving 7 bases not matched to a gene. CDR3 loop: CSARDRDRSFEQYF. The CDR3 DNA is TGCAGTGCTAGAGATCGGGACAGGTCTTTCGAGCAGTACTTC.

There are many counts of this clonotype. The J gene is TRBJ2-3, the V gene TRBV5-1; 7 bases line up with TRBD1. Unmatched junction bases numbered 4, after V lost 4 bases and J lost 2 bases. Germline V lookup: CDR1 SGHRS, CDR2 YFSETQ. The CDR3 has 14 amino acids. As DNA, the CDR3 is TGCGCCAGCAGCCCGGGACAGTTCACAGATACGCAGTATTTT. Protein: CASSPGQFTDTQYF.

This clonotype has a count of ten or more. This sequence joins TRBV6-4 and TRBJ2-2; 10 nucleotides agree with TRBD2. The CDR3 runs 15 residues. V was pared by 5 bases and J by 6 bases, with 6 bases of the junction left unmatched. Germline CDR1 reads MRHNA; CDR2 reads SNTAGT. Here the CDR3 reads CASSSGTSESGELFF. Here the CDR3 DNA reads TGTGCCAGCAGTTCCGGGACTAGCGAATCCGGGGAGCTGTTTTTT.

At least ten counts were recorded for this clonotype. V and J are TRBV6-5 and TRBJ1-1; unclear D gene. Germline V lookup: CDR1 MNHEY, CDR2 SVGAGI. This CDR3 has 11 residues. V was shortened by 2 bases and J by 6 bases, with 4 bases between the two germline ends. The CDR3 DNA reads TGTGCCAGCAGTTACGGATCTGAAGCTTTCTTT. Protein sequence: CASSYGSEAFF.

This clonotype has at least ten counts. The CDR3 DNA follows: TGTGCCAGCAGCCAAGATCAGGGGGCCTACGAGCAGTACTTC. As protein: CASSQDQGAYEQYF. The chain joins TRBV3-1 to TRBJ2-7; 7 bases are shared with TRBD1. Trimming took 0 bases from V and 2 from J; bases not matched to a gene: 1. Germline V gives CDR1 LGHDT, CDR2 YNNKEL (reference sequence). This CDR3 spans 14 amino acids.

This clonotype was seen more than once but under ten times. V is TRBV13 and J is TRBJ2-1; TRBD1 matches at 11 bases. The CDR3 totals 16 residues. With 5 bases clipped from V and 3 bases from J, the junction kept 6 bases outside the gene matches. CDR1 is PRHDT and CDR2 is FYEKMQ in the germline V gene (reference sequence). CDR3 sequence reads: CASSPPGQGVYNEQFF. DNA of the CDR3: TGTGCCAGCAGCCCGCCGGGACAGGGGGTCTACAATGAGCAGTTCTTC.

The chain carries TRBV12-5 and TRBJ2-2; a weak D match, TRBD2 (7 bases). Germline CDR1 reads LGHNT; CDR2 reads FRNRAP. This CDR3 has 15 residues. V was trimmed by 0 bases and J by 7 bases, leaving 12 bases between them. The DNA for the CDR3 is TGTGCTAGTGGTTTGGTACGGGGGGCGAGCGGGGAGCTGTTTTTT. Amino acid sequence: CASGLVRGASGELFF.

CDR3 nucleotide sequence: TGTGCCAGCAGCGTAGGGGTGGGCAGGGGGCAAGAGACCCAGTACTTC. Its protein is CASSVGVGRGQETQYF. The gene calls are TRBV9 and TRBJ2-5; 7 nucleotides agree with TRBD1. The germline V gene has CDR1 SGDLS and CDR2 YYNGEE. Trimming took 0 bases from V and 2 from J; bases not matched to a gene: 7. The CDR3 contains 16 residues.

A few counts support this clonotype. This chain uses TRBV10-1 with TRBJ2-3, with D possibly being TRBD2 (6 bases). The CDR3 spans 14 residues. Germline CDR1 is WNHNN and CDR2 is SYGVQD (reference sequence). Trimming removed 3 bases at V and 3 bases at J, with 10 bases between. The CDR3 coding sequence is TGCGCCAGCAGTGAAATAGGACTAACAGATACGCAGTATTTT. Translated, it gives CASSEIGLTDTQYF.

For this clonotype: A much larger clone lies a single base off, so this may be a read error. The CDR3 DNA sequence: TGTGCCAGCAGTGAAGCGACGGGGGAAGCACTCTATGGCTACACCTTC. This sequence encodes CASSEATGEALYGYTF. The chain uses TRBV6-1 and TRBJ1-2; the D gene is possibly TRBD1 (5 bases). V lost 0 bases to trimming and J lost 4 bases, with 15 bases between them. The CDR3 is 16 amino acids. CDR1 is MNHNS, CDR2 SASEGT, per germline.

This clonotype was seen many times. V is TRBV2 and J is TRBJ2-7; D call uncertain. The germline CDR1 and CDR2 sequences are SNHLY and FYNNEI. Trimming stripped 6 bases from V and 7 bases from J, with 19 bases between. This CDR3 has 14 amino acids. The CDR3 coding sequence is TGTGCCAGCAGCCCCGAACAGCCCCCTAGTGAGCAGTACTTC. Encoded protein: CASSPEQPPSEQYF.